These 22 T cell receptor beta chains were sequenced from one sample in a study of cytomegalovirus exposure and HLA in healthy donors (dated by TCRdb to about 2017). The library was made by the immunoSEQ multiplex PCR assay. The multiplex PCR relied on a mix of 60 forward primers for TCR Vbeta segments and 13 reverse primers for TCR Jbeta segments. TCRdb obtained this table from immuneACCESS and retained in-frame rearrangements with V and J assigned. These tables miss some clones; where compared with another copy, unresolved V genes account for less than half of the shortfall, and the remainder is unexplained. Here the sample has hundreds of thousands of clones; around 84% occur a single time. The ten largest make up 0.24% of the sample. Sequenced material: PBMCs. These receptor sequences come from a girl aged 2 to 9 in good health and CMV-seronegative.

This chain links TRBV6-1 with TRBJ1-5; D is unresolved. The CDR3 runs to 13 residues. CDR1 and CDR2 from the germline V gene are MNHNS and SASEGT. Trimming shortened V by 2 bases and J by 5 bases, and 7 bases separated the two germline ends. CDR3 coding DNA: TGTGCCAGCAGTGAATTCGGTCATCAGCCCCAGCATTTT. Translating it yields CASSEFGHQPQHF.

J is TRBJ1-1 and V is TRBV18; no clear D. The length of the CDR3 is 14 residues. In germline, CDR1 is KGHSH, CDR2 LQKENI. V was clipped by 3 bases and J by 7 bases, with 15 bases between them. This CDR3 reads CASSPSVSPVEAFF. CDR3 DNA sequence: TGTGCCAGCTCACCTTCTGTGAGCCCCGTTGAAGCTTTCTTT.

DNA of the CDR3: TGTGCCAGCAGCTCGTCCTACCCGGGACTAGCGGCCGAGCAGTACTTC. Translated, it gives CASSSSYPGLAAEQYF. The chain is built from TRBV7-9 and TRBJ2-7; 11 positions agree with TRBD2. The CDR3 consists of 16 residues. CDR1 is SEHNR and CDR2 is FQNEAQ in the germline V gene (reference sequence). The J segment lost 6 bases and the V segment lost 4 bases, leaving 11 bases of the junction unmatched.

The chain links TRBV30 to TRBJ1-6, with 8 nucleotides matching TRBD1. The V gene's germline CDR1 is GTSNPN and CDR2 SVGIG (reference sequence). This CDR3 has 16 residues. The CDR3 coding sequence is TGTGCAGGCATTGACTCTGACAGGGGCAATAATTCACCCCTCCACTTT. Translating gives CAGIDSDRGNNSPLHF.

The CDR3 sequence: CAISRDRGNTIYF. The CDR3 region has the DNA TGTGCCATCAGTCGGGACAGGGGAAACACCATATATTTT. V is TRBV10-3 and J is TRBJ1-3, with 8 positions matching TRBD1. Germline CDR1 and CDR2: ENHRY and SYGVKD. The CDR3 is 13 residues long. The V segment lost 5 bases and the J segment 4 bases; nucleotides outside the gene matches: 1.

The chain uses TRBV6-6 and TRBJ2-2; 8 bases line up with TRBD2. The CDR3 loop spans 16 amino acids. Trimming at V came to 3 bases and at J to 4 bases, leaving 7 bases not matched to a gene. The germline V gene encodes CDR1 MNHNY and CDR2 SVGAGI (reference sequence). The CDR3 nucleotides read TGTGCCAGCAGTTATCCCAGCGGGGGCGGCACCGGGGAGCTGTTTTTT. Protein product: CASSYPSGGGTGELFF.

The table lists this clone with a count of one. The rearrangement uses TRBV19 and TRBJ1-1; 9 bases agree with TRBD1. V shed 6 bases and J 5 bases; nucleotides not matched to a gene: 10. This CDR3 has 15 residues. Per germline, CDR1 LNHDA and CDR2 SQIVND (reference sequence). The CDR3 nucleotides are TGTGCCAGTAGACCGGGACAGGGTTCAAGGACTGAAGCTTTCTTT. Translation gives CASRPGQGSRTEAFF.

This chain uses TRBV19 with TRBJ2-7; D is possibly TRBD1 (7 bases). The CDR3 covers 15 residues. The V gene's germline CDR1 is LNHDA and CDR2 SQIVND (reference sequence). Trimming left V 6 bases short and J 4 bases short, with 19 bases between. This chain's CDR3 is CASRDRGDRRYEQYF. The CDR3, as DNA: TGTGCCAGTAGGGATAGGGGGGACAGAAGATACGAGCAGTACTTC.

The chain uses TRBV27 and TRBJ1-5; 7 nucleotides line up with TRBD1. V lost 1 base, J lost 5 bases, and 5 bases stayed unmatched. Germline CDR1 is MNHEY and CDR2 is SMNVEV (reference sequence). This CDR3 spans 15 amino acids. As DNA, the CDR3 is TGTGCCAGCAGTTTATTGTACAGGGGCGATCAGCCCCAGCATTTT. Protein sequence: CASSLLYRGDQPQHF.

The chain is built from TRBV6-5 and TRBJ2-3; TRBD2 agrees at 8 bases. The CDR3 runs 15 residues. CDR1 and CDR2 from the germline V gene are MNHEY and SVGAGI. V lost 3 bases, J lost 4 bases, and 6 bases stayed unmatched. CDR3: CASSYTGGAPDTQYF. The CDR3 region has the DNA TGTGCCAGCAGTTATACCGGGGGGGCCCCAGATACGCAGTATTTT.

CDR3 amino acids: CSVTSGTGLYANTEAFF. The CDR3 bases are TGCAGCGTTACGTCCGGGACAGGGCTTTATGCGAACACTGAAGCTTTCTTT. This sequence joins TRBV29-1 and TRBJ1-1, with TRBD1 identical over 9 bases. There are 17 residues in the CDR3. The V and J ends lost 5 bases and 1 base, in that order; junction bases with no gene match: 14. Germline CDR1 and CDR2: SQVTM and ANQGSEA.

This rearrangement joins TRBV11-3 to TRBJ1-5; TRBD1 agrees at 9 bases. J was trimmed by 6 bases and V by 5 bases; bases with no gene match: 14. The CDR3 has 17 residues. From germline, CDR1 is SGHNT and CDR2 YENEEA. The CDR3 spells CASSLGDRDLIVQPQHF. The CDR3 region has the DNA TGTGCCAGCAGCCTAGGGGACAGGGACCTAATAGTTCAGCCCCAGCATTTT.

The chain recombines TRBV6-4 with TRBJ2-3; D might be TRBD2 (5 bases). This CDR3 comprises 16 residues. V was cut by 0 bases and J by 0 bases, with 10 bases left in between. In germline, CDR1 is MRHNA, CDR2 SNTAGT. CDR3 protein: CASSDSASGSTDTQYF. For the CDR3, the DNA is TGTGCCAGCAGTGACTCTGCAAGCGGTAGCACAGATACGCAGTATTTT.

The CDR3 reads CASSISGSSYNEQFF. DNA of the CDR3: TGCGCCAGCAGCATTAGCGGGAGTTCCTACAATGAGCAGTTCTTC. The chain is built from TRBV10-1 and TRBJ2-1, with TRBD2 matching over 9 bases. Germline lookup yields CDR1 WNHNN and CDR2 SYGVQD (reference sequence). J gave up 1 base and V 6 bases, and 4 bases lay outside the gene matches. CDR3 length equals 15 residues.

This chain connects TRBV29-1 to TRBJ2-1, with 10 bases fitting TRBD1. J lost 3 bases, V lost 3 bases, and 5 bases had no gene match. The CDR3 is 15 residues long. Germline CDR1 is SQVTM and CDR2 is ANQGSEA. The CDR3 loop reads CSVEPGQGFYNEQFF. CDR3 in DNA: TGCAGCGTTGAGCCGGGACAGGGGTTCTACAATGAGCAGTTCTTC.

The chain recombines TRBV2 with TRBJ1-1; TRBD1 agrees at 9 bases. The ends lost 6 bases at V and 0 bases at J; junction bases unmatched: 8. The CDR3 totals 16 residues. The germline CDR1 and CDR2 sequences are SNHLY and FYNNEI. The CDR3 is CASRYTGTGLNTEAFF. In DNA, the CDR3 is TGTGCCAGCAGATATACGGGGACAGGGCTGAACACTGAAGCTTTCTTT.

The rearrangement joins TRBV5-4 to TRBJ1-1; 8 positions match TRBD1. Germline trimming cut 3 bases from V and 3 bases from J; bases unmatched to any gene: 4. Per the germline V gene, CDR1 is SGHNT and CDR2 is YYREEE (reference sequence). This CDR3 has 14 amino acids. This chain's CDR3 is CASSSRTGHTEAFF. CDR3 coding DNA: TGTGCCAGCAGCTCCCGGACAGGGCACACTGAAGCTTTCTTT.

The rearrangement joins TRBV19 to TRBJ2-7; a possible D gene is TRBD1 (6 bases). Germline CDR1 LNHDA, CDR2 SQIVND (reference sequence). V was trimmed by 2 bases and J by 3 bases, leaving 11 bases between them. There are 14 residues in the CDR3. CDR3 sequence: CASSIKTGFYEQYF. The CDR3 bases are TGTGCCAGTAGTATAAAGACAGGATTCTACGAGCAGTACTTC.

V usage is TRBV28 and J usage is TRBJ1-5; 8 bases align to TRBD1. This CDR3 is 12 amino acids long. CDR1 MDHEN and CDR2 SYDVKM come from the germline V gene. The V gene end was trimmed by 8 bases and the J gene end by 7 bases; junction bases not matched to a gene: 4. The CDR3 DNA reads as TGTGCCAGCGGACAGGGAGGACAGCCCCAGCATTTT. Protein product: CASGQGGQPQHF.

V gene TRBV12-5 combines with J gene TRBJ1-1; 9 bases map to TRBD1. Germline values: CDR1 LGHNT, CDR2 FRNRAP. This CDR3 spans 15 amino acids. Losses at the gene ends were 5 bases for V and 4 bases for J; bases not matched to a gene: 8. CDR3 DNA sequence: TGTGCTAGTGGTCTGCCGACAGGGGGGGGCACTGAAGCTTTCTTT. Translated, it gives CASGLPTGGGTEAFF.

This chain connects TRBV6-5 to TRBJ2-7; D remains unclear. There are 14 residues in the CDR3. Trimming shortened V by 1 base and J by 3 bases, and 10 bases separated the two germline ends. The germline CDR1 and CDR2 sequences are MNHEY and SVGAGI. The CDR3 loop is CASSYWRSGYEQYF. In nucleotides, the CDR3 is TGTGCCAGCAGTTACTGGCGGTCCGGCTACGAGCAGTACTTC.

This clone has only a few counts. The chain links TRBV30 to TRBJ1-4, with D possibly matching TRBD1 (6 bases). Trimming left V 5 bases short and J 8 bases short, with 15 bases between. The CDR3 spans 13 residues. The V gene's germline CDR1 is GTSNPN and CDR2 SVGIG (reference sequence). The CDR3 DNA reads as TGTGCCTGGGACTTAACAGGGATGGAAAAACTGTTTTTT. Translation: CAWDLTGMEKLFF.